This T cell receptor (beta chain) was sequenced for a study of T cells in Graves' hyperthyroidism and ophthalmopathy. Findings of the study overall: Blood also carried most thyroid clonotypes expanded above 0.001. Patients with ophthalmopathy were separated from those with stable hyperthyroidism by a 13 V-J model.

On this clonotype itself: Its target is unknown.

Trimming shortened V by 5 bases and J by 4 bases, and 15 bases separated the two germline ends. The CDR3 length is 14 residues. Germline lookup yields CDR1 DFQATT and CDR2 SNEGSKA (reference sequence). The study enrolled patients aged 18 to 65 with newly diagnosed hyperthyroidism of under 2 months' duration. Lactation, pregnancy, other autoimmune disease or uncontrolled infection excluded patients. Amplification targeted TCR beta CDR3 regions from RNA transcripts. The TCR CDR3 was amplified in a first-round RT-PCR using the HTBI primer set. TCRdb passed the multiplex PCR reads through MiXCR, listing each CDR3 protein once. The data show 400,000 to 550,000 distinct CDR3 sequences, with 13% to 15% seen just once and roughly 17% held by the top ten.

Material: blood. This TCR came from a woman between 18 and 29 years old with Graves' hyperthyroidism. The genes are TRBV20-1 and TRBJ1-5; TRBD1 might be the D (5 bases). The CDR3: CSAGTYQVNQPQHF. The CDR3 DNA reads as TGCAGTGCTGGGACCTACCAGGTTAATCAGCCCCAGCATTTT.